Following are 18 T cell receptor beta chains from one sample sequenced in a study of OX40 agonist ivuxolimab in advanced cancers. Method: immunoSEQ multiplex PCR; TCRdb's copy keeps in-frame clones and lacks some. The sample shows about 70,000 clones, roughly 88% of them seen only once. This material consisted of CD4+ or CD8+ T cells sorted from blood, taken in a trial of the OX40 agonist ivuxolimab. The receptors stem from an adult with an advanced solid tumor such as melanoma, head and neck, liver or kidney cancer.

This chain uses TRBV4-3 with TRBJ1-2; D unclear. This CDR3 spans 15 amino acids. The ends were cut back, 0 bases at V and 8 bases at J, with 16 bases in the middle. CDR1 LGHNA and CDR2 YSLEER come from the germline V gene. The CDR3, as DNA: TGCGCCAGCAGCCAAGATGTCAAAGGTGGTGGAGGCTACACCTTC. Its protein product is CASSQDVKGGGGYTF.

The chain has TRBV7-2 and TRBJ2-5, with D uncertain. This CDR3 contains 13 residues. The V end was cut by 5 bases, the J end by 5 bases, with 12 bases between. Germline V lookup: CDR1 SGHTA, CDR2 FQGNSA. The CDR3 sequence: CASSQRVLETQYF. The CDR3 DNA sequence: TGTGCCAGCAGCCAACGGGTTCTGGAGACCCAGTACTTC. Together with reference TRBV7-2 and TRBJ2-5, the CDR3 gives the full variable domain: GAGVSQSPSNKVTEKGKDVELRCDPISGHTALYWYRQSLGQGLEFLIYFQGNSAPDKSGLPSDRFSAERTGGSVSTLTIQRTQQEDSAVYLCASSQRVLETQYFGPGTRLLVL.

This clone appeared a single time. This chain links TRBV7-9 with TRBJ2-5; D uncertain. The better agreement between TRBJ2-7 and the DNA end casts doubt on the J call. CDR3 length: 12 residues. Per germline, CDR1 SEHNR and CDR2 FQNEAQ (reference sequence). CDR3 nucleotide sequence: TGTGCCAGCAGCTCCTCTAATTACGAGCAGTACTTC. Encoded protein: CASSSSNYEQYF.

The chain combines TRBV11-2 with TRBJ1-2; D gene uncertain. V was shortened by 5 bases and J by 6 bases, with 16 bases between the two germline ends. Germline V lookup: CDR1 SGHAT, CDR2 FQNNGV. The CDR3 extends over 14 amino acids. The DNA of the CDR3 is TGTGCCAGCAGCCCCCGGGGAGGGCAGGATGGCTACACCTTC. This gives the protein CASSPRGGQDGYTF.

The chain couples TRBV13 to TRBJ2-5; TRBD2 matches 12 bases. V trimming: 4 bases; J trimming: 1 base; junction bases outside the gene matches: 4. The germline gives CDR1 PRHDT, CDR2 FYEKMQ (reference sequence). This CDR3 is built from 16 residues. CDR3 in amino acids: CASSSRLAGAQETQYF. Written as DNA, the CDR3 is TGTGCCAGCAGCTCTCGACTAGCGGGGGCCCAAGAGACCCAGTACTTC.

The chain links TRBV6-5 to TRBJ2-1; D possibly corresponds to TRBD2 (6 bases). The V end lost 2 bases, the J end lost 6 bases, and 14 bases lay between the germline ends. CDR1 is MNHEY, CDR2 SVGAGI, per germline. This CDR3 is 15 amino acids long. In DNA form, the CDR3 reads TGTGCCAGCAGTTACCCGGGACTGGGGTTCAATGAGCAGTTCTTC. Amino acids: CASSYPGLGFNEQFF.

This clone was detected once. This chain joins TRBV20-1 and TRBJ2-7, with D maybe TRBD2 (7 bases). V shed 6 bases and J shed 9 bases, with 12 bases lying between them. Looked up from germline, CDR1 is DFQATT and CDR2 is SNEGSKA (reference sequence). CDR3 length equals 10 residues. The CDR3 coding sequence is TGCAGTGCAGGGGGGGCGGCGCAGTACTTC. Encoded protein: CSAGGAAQYF.

As regards this clone: An end of the junction differs from the germline gene, which may be a read error. This same CDR3 is encoded by further DNA sequences in the sample. The CDR3: CSVSTGGNYGYTF. DNA of the CDR3: TGCAGCGTTTCCACAGGGGGCAACTATGGCTACACTTTC. The chain has TRBV29-1 and TRBJ1-2; TRBD1 matches 9 bases. The germline V gene has CDR1 SQVTM and CDR2 ANQGSEA. The CDR3 sequence is 13 residues long.

The chain links TRBV7-3 to TRBJ1-2; TRBD1 agrees at 7 bases. Per the germline V gene, CDR1 is SGHTA and CDR2 is FQGTGA. This CDR3 has 15 residues. The ends lost 2 bases at V and 4 bases at J; junction bases unmatched: 7. This CDR3 is CASSLGGGAGYGYTF. In DNA, the CDR3 is TGTGCCAGCAGCTTAGGAGGGGGCGCCGGCTATGGCTACACCTTC.

The V gene is TRBV29-1, the J gene TRBJ1-1; D ambiguous. Germline CDR1 reads SQVTM; CDR2 reads ANQGSEA. This CDR3 is built from 13 residues. Trimming took 7 bases from V and 1 from J, leaving 13 bases between them. The CDR3 loop reads CSAERHPNTEAFF. The CDR3 region has the DNA TGCAGCGCCGAGCGACACCCGAACACTGAAGCTTTCTTT.

V gene TRBV11-2 combines with J gene TRBJ2-2; tentatively, D is TRBD1 or TRBD2 (5 bases each). The germline V gene encodes CDR1 SGHAT and CDR2 FQNNGV. V lost 3 bases, J lost 5 bases, and 13 bases lay in between. This CDR3 is built from 15 residues. The CDR3 sequence: CASSFGAGSTGELFF. CDR3 bases: TGTGCCAGCAGCTTCGGGGCAGGGTCAACCGGGGAGCTGTTTTTT.

V and J are TRBV5-1 and TRBJ2-1, with D hard to call. CDR1 is SGHRS, CDR2 YFSETQ, per germline. The CDR3 has 15 amino acids. Trimming left V 0 bases short and J 4 bases short, with 11 bases between. CDR3 residues: CASSLGGWAYNEQFF. The CDR3 bases are TGCGCCAGCAGCTTGGGTGGCTGGGCGTACAATGAGCAGTTCTTC.

V is TRBV6-1 and J is TRBJ2-7, with D perhaps matching TRBD2 (5 bases). Germline loops: CDR1 MNHNS, CDR2 SASEGT. V lost 7 bases to trimming and J lost 2 bases, with 12 bases between them. CDR3 length equals 13 residues. CDR3: CASKRAATYEQYF. The CDR3 DNA sequence: TGTGCCAGCAAGAGGGCGGCTACCTACGAGCAGTACTTC.

The chain employs TRBV28 and TRBJ2-2; 7 bases line up with TRBD1. The CDR3 has 18 residues. The V gene's germline CDR1 is MDHEN and CDR2 SYDVKM. V was clipped by 3 bases and J by 0 bases; unmatched bases: 10. CDR3 protein: CASSFLEQGISNTGELFF. The CDR3 bases are TGTGCCAGCAGTTTTTTAGAACAGGGGATATCGAACACCGGGGAGCTGTTTTTT.

The genes are TRBV19 and TRBJ1-5, with 9 positions matching TRBD1. Germline V gene lookup returns CDR1 LNHDA and CDR2 SQIVND (reference sequence). The CDR3 totals 12 residues. J was trimmed by 8 bases and V by 10 bases; bases with no gene match: 6. The CDR3 DNA follows: TGTGCCACATCACAGGGGGCCAAGCCCCAGCATTTT. Translated: CATSQGAKPQHF. Together with reference TRBV19 and TRBJ1-5, the CDR3 gives the full variable domain: DGGITQSPKYLFRKEGQNVTLSCEQNLNHDAMYWYRQDPGQGLRLIYYSQIVNDFQKGDIAEGYSVSREKKESFPLTVTSAQKNPTAFYLCATSQGAKPQHFGDGTRLSIL.

The rearrangement uses TRBV18 and TRBJ1-5; possible D gene TRBD1, 6 bases. This CDR3 comprises 16 residues. With 1 base removed from V and 4 bases from J, the gap between germline ends came to 14 bases. Germline V gene data show CDR1 as KGHSH and CDR2 as LQKENI. CDR3 nucleotides: TGTGCCAGCTCACCACTCTCCGGGGGCAGGAATCAGCCCCAGCATTTT. Its translation is CASSPLSGGRNQPQHF.

This clone was seen a single time. This chain uses TRBV30 with TRBJ2-5; perhaps TRBD2 as D (5 bases). The germline CDR1 and CDR2 sequences are GTSNPN and SVGIG (reference sequence). The V gene lost 3 bases and the J gene lost 4 bases, with 9 bases spanning the gap. The CDR3 covers 12 residues. CDR3 DNA sequence: TGTGCCTGGAGCATTGAGGGAGAGACCCAGTACTTC. This sequence encodes CAWSIEGETQYF.

This chain joins TRBV9 and TRBJ1-2; 9 nucleotides agree with TRBD1. Trimming at V came to 4 bases and at J to 4 bases, leaving 11 bases not matched to a gene. Germline V gene lookup returns CDR1 SGDLS and CDR2 YYNGEE. This CDR3 is built from 16 residues. The CDR3, as DNA: TGTGCCAGCAGCCCAGGACAGGGACAGGGTGGCTATGGCTACACCTTC. It specifies CASSPGQGQGGYGYTF.